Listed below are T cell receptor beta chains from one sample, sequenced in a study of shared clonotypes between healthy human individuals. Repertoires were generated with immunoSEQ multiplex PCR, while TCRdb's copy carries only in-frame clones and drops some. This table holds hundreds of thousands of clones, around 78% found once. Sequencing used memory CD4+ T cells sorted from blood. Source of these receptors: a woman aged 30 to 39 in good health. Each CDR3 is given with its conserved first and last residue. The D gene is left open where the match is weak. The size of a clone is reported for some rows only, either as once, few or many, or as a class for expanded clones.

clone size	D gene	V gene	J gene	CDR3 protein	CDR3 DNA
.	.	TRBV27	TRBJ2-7	CASSRSDNPYEQYF	TGTGCCAGCAGTAGATCCGACAATCCCTACGAGCAGTACTTC
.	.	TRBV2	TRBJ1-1	CASSEEAPGWGEAFF	TGTGCCAGCAGTGAAGAAGCGCCCGGGTGGGGAGAAGCTTTCTTT
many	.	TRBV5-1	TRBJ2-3	CASEASGTDTQYF	TGCGCCAGCGAAGCTAGCGGCACAGATACGCAGTATTTT
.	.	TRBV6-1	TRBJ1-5	CASSEAGIQPQHF	TGTGCCAGCAGTGAAGCGGGGATTCAGCCCCAGCATTTT
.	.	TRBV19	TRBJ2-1	CASKHRTRGNEQFF	TGTGCCAGTAAACATCGGACCCGAGGTAATGAGCAGTTCTTC
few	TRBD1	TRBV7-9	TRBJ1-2	CASSSTGTGFLGYTF	TGTGCCAGCAGCTCCACCGGGACAGGGTTCCTAGGCTACACCTTC
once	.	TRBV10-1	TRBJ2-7	CASSESKAFSSYEQYF	TGCGCCAGCAGTGAGTCGAAGGCCTTCAGCTCCTACGAGCAGTACTTC
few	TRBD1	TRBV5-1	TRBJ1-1	CASSLGQVTEAFF	TGCGCCAGCAGCTTAGGACAGGTCACTGAAGCTTTCTTT
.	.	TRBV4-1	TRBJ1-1	CASSPGAPNTEAFF	TGCGCCAGCAGCCCAGGGGCCCCGAACACTGAAGCTTTCTTT
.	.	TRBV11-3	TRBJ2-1	CASSSGGENEQFF	TGTGCCAGCAGCTCGGGGGGCGAAAATGAGCAGTTCTTC
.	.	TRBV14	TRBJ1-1	CASSQELNTEAFF	TGTGCCAGCAGCCAAGAATTAAACACTGAAGCTTTCTTT
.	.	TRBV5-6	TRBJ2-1	CASSPMLGLKKGNEQFF	TGTGCCAGCAGCCCAATGTTGGGACTCAAAAAGGGGAATGAGCAGTTCTTC
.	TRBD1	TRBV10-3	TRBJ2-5	CAIGQGSGTQYF	TGTGCCATCGGACAGGGGTCTGGGACCCAGTACTTC
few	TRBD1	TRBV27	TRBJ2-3	CASSSTGFLDTQYF	TGTGCCAGCAGTTCGACAGGGTTTCTAGATACGCAGTATTTT
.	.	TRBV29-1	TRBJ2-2	CSVEDRVRGGTGELFF	TGCAGCGTTGAAGATCGCGTTCGTGGGGGCACCGGGGAGCTGTTTTTT
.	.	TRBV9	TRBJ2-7	CASSANRDTGRQYF	TGTGCCAGCAGCGCAAACCGGGACACCGGGAGGCAGTACTTC
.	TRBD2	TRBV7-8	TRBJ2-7	CASSWGLAGEEQYF	TGTGCCAGCAGCTGGGGACTAGCGGGAGAGGAGCAGTACTTC
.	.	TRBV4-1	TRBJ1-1	CASSQQIYRDGAFF	TGCGCCAGCAGCCAACAGATCTACAGGGATGGAGCTTTCTTT
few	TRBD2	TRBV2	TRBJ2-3	CASRFLSGNRDTQYF	TGTGCCAGCAGGTTCCTTAGCGGGAATAGAGATACGCAGTATTTT
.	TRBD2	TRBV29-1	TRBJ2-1	CSVDTSGAHNEQFF	TGCAGCGTTGATACTAGCGGGGCCCACAATGAGCAGTTCTTC
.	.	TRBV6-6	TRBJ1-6	CASSKRDSPLHF	TGTGCCAGCAGTAAGAGGGATTCACCCCTCCACTTT
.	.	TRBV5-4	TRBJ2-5	CASSSSGGGLETQYF	TGTGCCAGCAGCTCAAGCGGAGGGGGCTTGGAGACCCAGTACTTC
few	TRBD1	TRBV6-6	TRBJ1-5	CASRHRGRDQPQHF	TGTGCCAGCAGGCACAGGGGCCGGGATCAGCCCCAGCATTTT
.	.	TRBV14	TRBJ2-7	CASSQGRGSPGEQYF	TGTGCCAGCAGCCAAGGACGGGGGTCCCCCGGCGAGCAGTACTTC
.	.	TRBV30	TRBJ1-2	CAWSVKGSYGYTF	TGTGCCTGGAGTGTAAAGGGGTCCTATGGCTACACCTTC
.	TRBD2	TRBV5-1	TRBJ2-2	CASSQREVGTGELFF	TGCGCCAGCAGCCAGCGGGAGGTTGGCACCGGGGAGCTGTTTTTT
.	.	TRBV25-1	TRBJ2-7	CASSASVSWSKTQYF	TGTGCCAGCAGCGCCTCGGTCAGTTGGTCCAAAACCCAGTACTTC
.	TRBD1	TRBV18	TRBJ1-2	CASSPRTGPGGYTF	TGTGCCAGCTCTCCTAGGACAGGGCCCGGTGGCTACACCTTC
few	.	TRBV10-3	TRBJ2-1	CAITRQLSGIGNEQFF	TGTGCCATCACACGCCAATTATCCGGGATAGGCAATGAGCAGTTCTTC
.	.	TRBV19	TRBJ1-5	CASSIDGAMNNQPQHF	TGTGCCAGTAGTATAGATGGTGCCATGAACAATCAGCCCCAGCATTTT
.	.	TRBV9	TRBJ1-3	CASSGPQSLRSGNTIYF	TGTGCCAGCAGCGGGCCCCAGAGCCTCAGGTCTGGAAACACCATATATTTT
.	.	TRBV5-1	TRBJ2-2	CASRWIANTGELFF	TGCGCCAGCAGATGGATTGCGAACACCGGGGAGCTGTTTTTT
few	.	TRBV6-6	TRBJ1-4	CASSYSGGPSEKLFF	TGTGCCAGCAGTTACTCTGGAGGGCCTAGTGAAAAACTGTTTTTT
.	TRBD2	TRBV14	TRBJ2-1	CASSQRGLAGVGEQFF	TGTGCCAGCAGCCAACGGGGGCTAGCGGGAGTTGGTGAGCAGTTCTTC
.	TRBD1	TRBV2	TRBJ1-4	CASTMLGQGDEKLFF	TGTGCCAGCACAATGCTGGGACAGGGTGATGAAAAACTGTTTTTT
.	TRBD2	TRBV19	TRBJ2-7	CASSIAGGAYEQYF	TGTGCCAGTAGTATCGCGGGAGGAGCCTACGAGCAGTACTTC
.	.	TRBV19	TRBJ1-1	CASSRDGSMNTEAFF	TGTGCCAGTAGCCGGGACGGCTCAATGAACACTGAAGCTTTCTTT
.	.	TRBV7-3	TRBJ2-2	CASSPGEGGNTGELFF	TGTGCCAGCAGCCCCGGGGAGGGGGGGAACACCGGGGAGCTGTTTTTT
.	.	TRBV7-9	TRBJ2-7	CASSSPRWTSREQYF	TGTGCCAGCAGCTCCCCGAGGTGGACGAGCCGCGAGCAGTACTTC
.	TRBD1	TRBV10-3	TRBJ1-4	CAISGTGDGEKLFF	TGTGCCATCAGTGGGACAGGGGATGGGGAAAAACTGTTTTTT
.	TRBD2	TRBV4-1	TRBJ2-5	CASSPSLIRPAGGQGETQYF	TGCGCCAGCAGCCCATCCCTCATTCGTCCAGCGGGAGGTCAGGGAGAGACCCAGTACTTC
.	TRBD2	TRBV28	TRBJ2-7	CASSLVAGGAGYEQYF	TGTGCCAGCAGTTTAGTAGCGGGAGGGGCTGGCTACGAGCAGTACTTC
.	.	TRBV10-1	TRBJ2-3	CASSAQTGRTDTQYF	TGCGCCAGCAGTGCCCAGACAGGGAGGACAGATACGCAGTATTTT
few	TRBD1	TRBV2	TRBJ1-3	CASREGANTIYF	TGTGCCAGCAGGGAGGGGGCGAACACCATATATTTT
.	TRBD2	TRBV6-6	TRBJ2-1	CASSYSGMDTYNEQFF	TGTGCCAGCAGTTACAGCGGGATGGACACCTACAATGAGCAGTTCTTC
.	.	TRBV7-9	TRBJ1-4	CASSSMPAETTNEKLFF	TGTGCCAGCAGCTCGATGCCGGCAGAAACAACTAATGAAAAACTGTTTTTT
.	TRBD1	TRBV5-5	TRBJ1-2	CASRRTGGSYGYTF	TGTGCCAGCAGACGGACAGGGGGCAGCTATGGCTACACCTTC
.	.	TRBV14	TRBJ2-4	CASSPESSGLTKNIQYF	TGTGCCAGCAGCCCCGAGAGTTCGGGGTTAACCAAAAACATTCAGTACTTC
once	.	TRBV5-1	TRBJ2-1	CASSLEGSGQFFYNEQFF	TGCGCCAGCAGCTTGGAGGGGAGCGGGCAATTCTTCTACAATGAGCAGTTCTTC
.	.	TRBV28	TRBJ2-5	CASSLYPQKTQYF	TGTGCCAGCAGTTTATATCCCCAAAAGACCCAGTACTTC
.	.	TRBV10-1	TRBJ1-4	CASREGTGQPNEKLFF	TGCGCCAGCAGGGAGGGAACGGGCCAGCCGAATGAAAAACTGTTTTTT
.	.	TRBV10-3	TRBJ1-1	CAISAAVNTEAFF	TGTGCCATCAGTGCGGCAGTGAACACTGAAGCTTTCTTT
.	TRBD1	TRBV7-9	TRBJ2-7	CASTPTGYSYEQYF	TGTGCCAGCACCCCGACAGGGTACTCCTACGAGCAGTACTTC
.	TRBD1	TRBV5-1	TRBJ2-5	CASSWDRAGETQYF	TGCGCCAGCAGCTGGGACAGGGCGGGAGAGACCCAGTACTTC
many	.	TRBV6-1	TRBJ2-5	CASSRIRNEETQYF	TGTGCCAGCAGTAGAATCAGGAACGAGGAGACCCAGTACTTC
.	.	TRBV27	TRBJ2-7	CASSRIDSYEQYF	TGTGCCAGCAGTAGGATCGACAGTTACGAGCAGTACTTC
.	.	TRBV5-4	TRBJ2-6	CARRGRPLSGANVLTF	TGTGCCCGCCGTGGGCGTCCTCTCTCTGGGGCCAACGTCCTGACTTTC